This T cell receptor beta chain is drawn from a study of cytomegalovirus exposure and HLA in healthy donors. CDR1 MGHDK and CDR2 SYGVNS come from the germline V gene. The CDR3 spans 15 residues. V lost 5 bases to trimming and J lost 0 bases, with 8 bases between them. Concerning this clone itself: What it recognizes is unknown.

The donors were members of the validation cohort comprising approximately 110 subjects, separate from the approximately 710-subject first cohort. Some clones are missing from TCRdb's copy, which holds only in-frame ones; the method was immunoSEQ multiplex PCR. The sample has 75,000 to 85,000 clones, just over 90% seen once; the top ten hold approximately 2%. Study-wide results and limits: Published work reported that the classifier diagnosed cytomegalovirus status with high specificity and sensitivity. The study recorded over 150 TCR beta chains that were cytomegalovirus-associated.

This chain connects TRBV25-1 to TRBJ2-6; a possible D gene is TRBD1 (6 bases). Specimen: PBMCs. The TCR originated in a man under 40 in good health and CMV-seronegative. The DNA for the CDR3 is TGTGCCAGCAGTTTACAGGGCTCTGGGGCCAACGTCCTGACTTTC. Translating it yields CASSLQGSGANVLTF.